Each of the 14 T cell receptor beta chains below was sequenced from the same sample in a study of control samples from healthy donors and cancer patients. Sequenced by immunoSEQ multiplex PCR; TCRdb stores in-frame clones only, minus some. The data contain roughly 130,000 clones, 88% of them singletons. Sequenced: blood. The receptor source for this set is a woman in her 30s in good health.

The chain couples TRBV19 to TRBJ1-4; unclear D gene. Trimming stripped 3 bases from V and 4 bases from J, with 9 bases between. CDR1 is LNHDA and CDR2 is SQIVND in the germline V gene (reference sequence). The CDR3 covers 14 residues. CDR3 in DNA: TGTGCCAGTAGTATTACGGTTTTTAATGAAAAACTGTTTTTT. It specifies CASSITVFNEKLFF. The variable domain in full, completed from reference TRBV19 and TRBJ1-4, reads DGGITQSPKYLFRKEGQNVTLSCEQNLNHDAMYWYRQDPGQGLRLIYYSQIVNDFQKGDIAEGYSVSREKKESFPLTVTSAQKNPTAFYLCASSITVFNEKLFFGSGTQLSVL.

In its sample, this clone was seen a few times. V is TRBV24-1 and J is TRBJ2-1; weak D call: TRBD1 (6 bases). The V end lost 4 bases, the J end lost 3 bases, and 12 bases lay between the germline ends. This CDR3 region has 15 residues. Germline CDR1 KGHDR, CDR2 SFDVKD. CDR3 region: CATSETATGYNEQFF. CDR3 coding DNA: TGTGCCACCAGTGAGACCGCGACAGGCTACAATGAGCAGTTCTTC.

The CDR3 reads CAWSVSEANYGYTF. CDR3 sequence (DNA): TGTGCCTGGAGTGTCTCAGAAGCTAACTATGGCTACACCTTC. The J gene is TRBJ1-2, the V gene TRBV30; no definite D call. CDR1 and CDR2 (germline): GTSNPN, SVGIG (reference sequence). The CDR3 has 14 amino acids. Trimming removed 0 bases from V and 0 bases from J, with 8 bases in between.

The chain employs TRBV19 and TRBJ2-7, with D uncertain. The CDR3 extends over 13 amino acids. Germline V CDR1 and CDR2: LNHDA, SQIVND (reference sequence). Trimming shortened V by 4 bases and J by 0 bases, and 7 bases separated the two germline ends. The CDR3 sequence: CASSKESSYEQYF. The DNA for the CDR3 is TGTGCCAGTAGTAAGGAGAGCTCCTACGAGCAGTACTTC.

This clone appeared once. The V gene is TRBV20-1, the J gene TRBJ1-3; D not resolved. In germline, CDR1 is DFQATT, CDR2 SNEGSKA (reference sequence). This CDR3 spans 10 amino acids. The ends were cut back, 5 bases at V and 8 bases at J, with 7 bases in the middle. The CDR3 spells CSALEDTIYF. CDR3 nucleotide sequence: TGCAGTGCTCTCGAGGACACCATATATTTT.

In this sample, this clone turned up once. The chain employs TRBV28 and TRBJ1-5; D is undetermined. Germline CDR1 reads MDHEN; CDR2 reads SYDVKM. The V end was cut by 6 bases, the J end by 6 bases, with 9 bases between. The CDR3 contains 12 residues. CDR3 sequence: CASSLEGQPQHF. The CDR3 DNA is TGTGCCAGCAGCCTCGAAGGTCAGCCCCAGCATTTT.

V and J are TRBV5-1 and TRBJ2-6; D not resolved. Germline-derived CDR1 and CDR2 are SGHRS and YFSETQ. The V end lost 0 bases, the J end lost 6 bases, and 1 base lay between the germline ends. The CDR3 has 12 amino acids. CDR3 nucleotides: TGCGCCAGCAGCTTGGAGGCCAACGTCCTGACTTTC. Translation gives CASSLEANVLTF.

This clone was found a few times. This chain connects TRBV19 to TRBJ2-7; D may be TRBD2 (6 bases). The CDR3 is 14 amino acids. Germline assignment: CDR1 LNHDA and CDR2 SQIVND (reference sequence). V was clipped by 8 bases and J by 5 bases, with 19 bases between them. CDR3 sequence: CASSQRVPSDEQYF. The CDR3 region has the DNA TGTGCCAGTTCTCAGCGGGTCCCTTCCGACGAGCAGTACTTC.

The J gene is TRBJ2-7, the V gene TRBV7-6; D is unresolved. Germline assignment: CDR1 SGHVS and CDR2 FNYEAQ. Trimming removed 5 bases from V and 4 bases from J, with 9 bases in between. This CDR3 comprises 12 residues. CDR3 sequence (DNA): TGTGCCAGCAGCGCTGACGATTACGAGCAGTACTTC. The encoded protein is CASSADDYEQYF. Complete variable domain (other parts from reference TRBV7-6 and TRBJ2-7): GAGVSQSPRYKVTKRGQDVALRCDPISGHVSLYWYRQALGQGPEFLTYFNYEAQQDKSGLPNDRFSAERPEGSISTLTIQRTEQRDSAMYRCASSADDYEQYFGPGTRLTVT.

The CDR3 region is CASSQELAGGTDTQYF. The CDR3 DNA reads as TGTGCCAGCAGCCAAGAACTAGCGGGAGGGACAGATACGCAGTATTTT. The chain couples TRBV4-2 to TRBJ2-3; 13 positions match TRBD2. Germline values: CDR1 LGHNA, CDR2 YNFKEQ. Trimming took 0 bases from V and 3 from J; bases not matched to a gene: 0. This CDR3 is built from 16 residues.

This chain links TRBV6-1 with TRBJ1-3, with D perhaps matching TRBD1 (5 bases). Trimming cost V 1 base and J 4 bases, with 11 bases left between them. This CDR3 is 15 amino acids long. Looked up from germline, CDR1 is MNHNS and CDR2 is SASEGT. As DNA, the CDR3 is TGTGCCAGCAGTGAAGGGGGGTATGCCGGAAACACCATATATTTT. Its translation is CASSEGGYAGNTIYF.

V usage is TRBV6-4 and J usage is TRBJ2-2; D is perhaps TRBD2 (5 bases). Germline V gives CDR1 MRHNA, CDR2 SNTAGT. The CDR3 runs 15 residues. V was pared by 8 bases and J by 6 bases, with 19 bases between. Here the CDR3 DNA reads TGTGCCAGCTCCCCTAGGACCACCGGGGCCGGGGAGCTGTTTTTT. Translating it yields CASSPRTTGAGELFF.

This rearrangement joins TRBV28 to TRBJ2-7, with TRBD2 identical over 7 bases. The germline V gene has CDR1 MDHEN and CDR2 SYDVKM. The J segment lost 0 bases and the V segment lost 5 bases, leaving 10 bases of the junction unmatched. The CDR3 runs to 16 residues. The CDR3 region is CASSPPGGGSSYEQYF. The CDR3 DNA follows: TGTGCCAGCAGTCCCCCCGGCGGGGGAAGCTCCTACGAGCAGTACTTC.

This clone was picked up a small number of times. This rearrangement joins TRBV15 to TRBJ2-5, with D unresolved. Germline V CDR1 and CDR2: LNHNV, YYDKDF (reference sequence). The V end was cut by 0 bases, the J end by 2 bases, with 7 bases between. The CDR3 contains 14 residues. CDR3 bases: TGTGCCACCAGCAGAGATAGGCAGCAAGAGACCCAGTACTTC. Translation: CATSRDRQQETQYF.